Given below is one T cell receptor (beta chain) in context. Its matching antigen is unknown. Looked up from germline, CDR1 is MNHEY and CDR2 is SVGAGI. V dropped 2 bases and J dropped 4 bases, with 11 bases sitting between them. The CDR3 consists of 15 residues. This sample was taken from a study of cytotoxic CD8 clonotypes in ibrutinib-treated CLL. Overall study: Response samples came after a median approximately twelve months of treatment, range 6 to 36. Points from the study as a whole: Having risen at ibrutinib response, clonality had fallen back toward baseline by progression. The study found baseline clonality above age-matched healthy donors, tracking circulating CD8+ T-cell counts. Private clonotypes, not public ones, expanded at ibrutinib response.

Data came from immunoSEQ multiplex PCR; TCRdb stores just in-frame clones and leaves some out. The sample comprises roughly 250,000 clones, under 80% of which are singletons, and 15% rests with the top ten. This chain uses TRBV6-5 with TRBJ1-4; D unresolved. Here the sequenced sample was PBMCs, taken after 24 months of ibrutinib treatment. This TCR came from a human donor with chronic lymphocytic leukemia. As DNA, the CDR3 is TGTGCCAGCAGTTACAATGGGGTCCTTAATGAAAAACTGTTTTTT. Its protein is CASSYNGVLNEKLFF.